The 11 T cell receptor beta chains below were found in one sample sequenced in a study of neurological immune-mediated disorders. MiXCR, applied by TCRdb to the 5' RACE reads, yields one record per CDR3 protein. The sample holds about 38,000 distinct CDR3 sequences, approximately 5.1% seen once. Input material: CD4+ T cells from blood. The receptors come from a man aged 18 to 29 in good health.

In regard to this clonotype: A much larger clone lies one base from this, so it may be a read error. J is TRBJ1-1 and V is TRBV18, with 8 positions matching TRBD1. This CDR3 spans 15 amino acids. The V gene's germline CDR1 is KGHSH and CDR2 LQKENI. Trimming at V came to 5 bases and at J to 0 bases, leaving 5 bases not matched to a gene. CDR3 sequence: CASSALTGVNTEAFF. DNA of the CDR3: TGTGCCAGCTCAGCCTTGACAGGGGTGAACACTGAAGCTTTCTTT.

In its sample, this clonotype was seen many times. For the CDR3, the DNA is TGTGCCAGCAGTGGGGACAACACCGGGGAGCTGTTTTTT. Translation: CASSGDNTGELFF. The rearrangement uses TRBV25-1 and TRBJ2-2, with D perhaps TRBD1 or TRBD2 (5 bases each). CDR1 is MGHDK, CDR2 SYGVNS, per germline. V gave up 4 bases and J gave up 2 bases, with 5 bases separating them. The CDR3 loop spans 13 amino acids. Variable domain in full (rest from reference TRBV25-1 and TRBJ2-2): EADIYQTPRYLVIGTGKKITLECSQTMGHDKMYWYQQDPGMELHLIHYSYGVNSTEKGDLSSESTVSRIRTEHFPLTLESARPSHTSQYLCASSGDNTGELFFGEGSRLTVL.

This clonotype was observed at least ten times. This chain connects TRBV15 to TRBJ2-3; 8 bases are shared with TRBD1. Looked up from germline, CDR1 is LNHNV and CDR2 is YYDKDF (reference sequence). Trimming cost V 2 bases and J 0 bases; bases outside gene matches: 4. The CDR3 covers 16 residues. This CDR3 is CATSRRQGSSTDTQYF. The CDR3 DNA reads TGTGCCACCAGCAGAAGACAGGGGTCTAGCACAGATACGCAGTATTTT.

There are many counts of this clonotype. This chain uses TRBV5-5 with TRBJ2-7, with unresolved D. V lost 2 bases, J lost 4 bases, and 13 bases lay in between. This CDR3 contains 14 residues. Germline CDR1 and CDR2: SGHKS and YYEKEE (reference sequence). The CDR3 is CASSFSQSPYEQYF. CDR3 DNA: TGTGCCAGCAGCTTTAGCCAGTCTCCATACGAGCAGTACTTC. Using reference TRBV5-5 and TRBJ2-7 for the parts outside the CDR3, the full variable domain is DAGVTQSPTHLIKTRGQQVTLRCSPISGHKSVSWYQQVLGQGPQFIFQYYEKEERGRGNFPDRFSARQFPNYSSELNVNALLLGDSALYLCASSFSQSPYEQYFGPGTRLTVT.

This clonotype occurred many times. The chain carries TRBV5-1 and TRBJ2-3; no clear D gene. V dropped 2 bases and J dropped 2 bases, with 6 bases sitting between them. This CDR3 has 13 amino acids. Per the germline V gene, CDR1 is SGHRS and CDR2 is YFSETQ. In DNA form, the CDR3 reads TGCGCCAGCAGCTTTCTTTTCACAGATACGCAGTATTTT. Amino acids: CASSFLFTDTQYF.

In its sample, this clonotype was seen many times. The rearrangement joins TRBV6-5 to TRBJ2-5; D remains unclear. Germline V lookup: CDR1 MNHEY, CDR2 SVGAGI. The CDR3 runs 11 residues. Trimming took 7 bases from V and 5 from J, leaving 8 bases between them. CDR3 DNA sequence: TGTGCCAGCACGGTGGGGGAGACCCAGTACTTC. This encodes CASTVGETQYF.

In its sample, this clonotype was seen many times. The chain links TRBV20-1 to TRBJ1-4; TRBD1 might be the D (5 bases). Deletions cut 0 bases from V and 8 bases from J, with 16 bases between. The CDR3 consists of 15 residues. In germline, CDR1 is DFQATT, CDR2 SNEGSKA (reference sequence). The CDR3 spells CSARDPGQGGEKLFF. The CDR3 coding sequence is TGCAGTGCTAGAGATCCCGGCCAGGGCGGAGAAAAACTGTTTTTT.

This clonotype showed up many times. V gene TRBV5-1 combines with J gene TRBJ2-7; D call uncertain. Between the trimmed V and J ends, which lost 3 bases and 6 bases, there was a span of 25 bases. Germline CDR1 SGHRS, CDR2 YFSETQ. The CDR3 length is 17 residues. Here the CDR3 reads CASSSYATKTLPVEQYF. In nucleotides, the CDR3 is TGCGCCAGCAGCTCCTACGCGACCAAAACTCTCCCTGTCGAGCAGTACTTC.

This clonotype was recorded many times. V and J are TRBV20-1 and TRBJ1-5; 9 nucleotides agree with TRBD1. CDR1 DFQATT and CDR2 SNEGSKA come from the germline V gene (reference sequence). This CDR3 is 17 amino acids long. With 2 bases clipped from V and 3 bases from J, the junction kept 11 bases outside the gene matches. This CDR3 reads CSARPLDRGGVNQPQHF. In DNA form, the CDR3 reads TGCAGTGCTAGACCCTTGGACAGGGGTGGGGTCAATCAGCCCCAGCATTTT.

This clonotype was counted ten times or more. This chain joins TRBV28 and TRBJ2-3; 12 bases are a match to TRBD2. The CDR3 is 12 amino acids. Germline CDR1 MDHEN, CDR2 SYDVKM. V dropped 6 bases and J dropped 8; count of bases not matched to a gene: 0. The CDR3 sequence is CASRTSGGTQYF. The CDR3 nucleotides read TGTGCCAGCAGGACTAGCGGGGGTACGCAGTATTTT.

This clonotype appeared many times. This chain links TRBV20-1 with TRBJ1-1; no clear D. Trimming removed 4 bases at V and 4 bases at J, with 10 bases between. Germline CDR1 reads DFQATT; CDR2 reads SNEGSKA (reference sequence). The CDR3 runs to 12 residues. CDR3 sequence (DNA): TGCAGTGCTACACCGTTGTTCACTGAAGCTTTCTTT. It is translated as CSATPLFTEAFF.